This TCR beta chain is drawn from a study of regulatory T cells in long-lasting Graves disease. As to time point: persistent/refractory GD, antithyroid drugs over 5 years with positive TRAb. PBMCs provided the RNA from which the TCR library was made. The CDR3 totals 12 residues. The junction had 5 bases not matched to a gene; V was cut back by 6 bases and J by 8 bases. Many counts were recorded for this clonotype. CDR3 regions were amplified by Arm-PCR using iRepertoire HTBI primers to build TCR beta libraries. TCRdb called the multiplex PCR reads again in MiXCR, with one record for every CDR3 protein. This sample carries roughly 500,000 distinct CDR3 sequences, 20% to 25% of them seen once, and the ten largest clones take around 13%.

The chain has TRBV12-3 or TRBV12-4 and TRBJ1-2, with 8 bases aligning to TRBD1. The TCR originated in a female donor with Graves disease. Source: peripheral blood mononuclear cells (PBMCs), taken when the disease was refractory, from a patient treated with antithyroid drugs. In DNA, the CDR3 is TGTGCCAGCAGCCTGAACAGGGGGGGCTACACCTTC. It yields the protein CASSLNRGGYTF.